This is a list of T cell receptor beta chains from one sample in a study of siplizumab effects on memory and regulatory T cells. Method: immunoSEQ multiplex PCR; TCRdb's copy keeps in-frame clones and lacks some. Of approximately 100,000 clones listed, 80% to 95% are singletons. The specimen was non-Treg CD4+ T cells sorted from blood. The source is a human donor in good health. The CDR3 runs from the conserved cysteine through the conserved F or W. The order of the fields is V gene, D gene, clone size, CDR3 length, J gene, CDR3 DNA, CDR3 protein. The D gene is left open where the match is weak. Clone size appears in some rows only: once, few, many, or a class for an expanded clone.

v_call: TRBV7-8
d_call: -
clone_size: -
cdr3_length: 13
j_call: TRBJ1-2
cdr3_nt: TGTGCCAGCAGCTTAGTGAGGGGAGTTGGCTACACCTTC
cdr3_aa: CASSLVRGVGYTF

v_call: TRBV18
d_call: -
clone_size: -
cdr3_length: 13
j_call: TRBJ1-2
cdr3_nt: TGTGCCAGCTCACCACAGGGGAAGGATGGCTACACCTTC
cdr3_aa: CASSPQGKDGYTF

v_call: TRBV28
d_call: TRBD1
clone_size: -
cdr3_length: 13
j_call: TRBJ1-2
cdr3_nt: TGTGCCACAAGACAGGGAATAGTTCATGGCTACACCTTC
cdr3_aa: CATRQGIVHGYTF

v_call: TRBV5-1
d_call: TRBD2
clone_size: -
cdr3_length: 17
j_call: TRBJ2-5
cdr3_nt: TGCGCCAGCAACCGTAGCGGGAGGGTGGTGGGTCCGGAGACCCAGTACTTC
cdr3_aa: CASNRSGRVVGPETQYF

v_call: TRBV5-1
d_call: TRBD1
clone_size: -
cdr3_length: 16
j_call: TRBJ2-2
cdr3_nt: TGCGCCAGCAGCCCCTGGGACAGCTCGAACACCGGGGAGCTGTTTTTT
cdr3_aa: CASSPWDSSNTGELFF

v_call: TRBV18
d_call: -
clone_size: -
cdr3_length: 16
j_call: TRBJ2-5
cdr3_nt: TGTGCCAGCTCACCACAATTCTCGGGGGCGGGAGAGACCCAGTACTTC
cdr3_aa: CASSPQFSGAGETQYF

v_call: TRBV7-3
d_call: -
clone_size: -
cdr3_length: 10
j_call: TRBJ2-7
cdr3_nt: TGTGCAACCGAGGCCCCCGAGCAGTACTTC
cdr3_aa: CATEAPEQYF

v_call: TRBV5-5
d_call: TRBD2
clone_size: once
cdr3_length: 16
j_call: TRBJ2-7
cdr3_nt: TGTGCCAGTCGATACCGCCTGAGCGGGGATACCTACGAGCAGTACTTC
cdr3_aa: CASRYRLSGDTYEQYF

v_call: TRBV29-1
d_call: TRBD2
clone_size: -
cdr3_length: 15
j_call: TRBJ2-3
cdr3_nt: TGCAGCGTTGAAGACGCTAGCGGCAGCACAGATACGCAGTATTTT
cdr3_aa: CSVEDASGSTDTQYF

v_call: TRBV9
d_call: TRBD1
clone_size: -
cdr3_length: 15
j_call: TRBJ2-7
cdr3_nt: TGTGCCAGCAGCTTACGGACAGGTTCGGGCCACGAGCAGTACTTC
cdr3_aa: CASSLRTGSGHEQYF

v_call: TRBV6-1
d_call: -
clone_size: -
cdr3_length: 15
j_call: TRBJ1-5
cdr3_nt: TGTGCCAGCAGTGGACAGTTCTATAGCAATCAGCCCCAGCATTTT
cdr3_aa: CASSGQFYSNQPQHF

v_call: TRBV10-3
d_call: TRBD1
clone_size: -
cdr3_length: 16
j_call: TRBJ2-7
cdr3_nt: TGTGCCATCAGTGGGGACCGGACAGGGGAAGGCTACGAGCAGTACTTC
cdr3_aa: CAISGDRTGEGYEQYF

v_call: TRBV30
d_call: -
clone_size: few
cdr3_length: 14
j_call: TRBJ1-5
cdr3_nt: TGTGCCTGGAGTGTACAGGCGGGGACTCAGCCCCAGCATTTT
cdr3_aa: CAWSVQAGTQPQHF

v_call: TRBV2
d_call: -
clone_size: once
cdr3_length: 13
j_call: TRBJ2-4
cdr3_nt: TGTGCCAGCATTGAGGTCTTAAAAAACATTCAGTACTTC
cdr3_aa: CASIEVLKNIQYF

v_call: TRBV5-1
d_call: TRBD1
clone_size: -
cdr3_length: 18
j_call: TRBJ2-6
cdr3_nt: TGCGCCAGCAGCTTGGCCGGGACAGGGGTCTCTGGGGCCAACGTCCTGACTTTC
cdr3_aa: CASSLAGTGVSGANVLTF

v_call: TRBV5-4
d_call: -
clone_size: -
cdr3_length: 13
j_call: TRBJ2-1
cdr3_nt: TGTGCCAGCAGCTTGGGCCTGGACAATGAGCAGTTCTTC
cdr3_aa: CASSLGLDNEQFF

v_call: TRBV6-5
d_call: -
clone_size: -
cdr3_length: 13
j_call: TRBJ1-3
cdr3_nt: TGTGCCAGCAGTTATCCCAACGGGAACACCATATATTTT
cdr3_aa: CASSYPNGNTIYF

v_call: TRBV18
d_call: TRBD2
clone_size: -
cdr3_length: 17
j_call: TRBJ2-3
cdr3_nt: TGTGCCAGCTCACTAAAGCAAGCGGGAGGAACTACAGATACGCAGTATTTT
cdr3_aa: CASSLKQAGGTTDTQYF

v_call: TRBV30
d_call: -
clone_size: once
cdr3_length: 16
j_call: TRBJ2-1
cdr3_nt: TGTGCCTGGAGTGTACGCCGGGACGCCTCCTACAATGAGCAGTTCTTC
cdr3_aa: CAWSVRRDASYNEQFF

v_call: TRBV5-6
d_call: TRBD1
clone_size: -
cdr3_length: 15
j_call: TRBJ1-1
cdr3_nt: TGTGCCAGCAGCCAAACAGGGACAGGGCCCACTGAAGCTTTCTTT
cdr3_aa: CASSQTGTGPTEAFF

v_call: TRBV7-8
d_call: -
clone_size: once
cdr3_length: 13
j_call: TRBJ1-6
cdr3_nt: TGTGCCAGCAGCCTAAGGAGTGATTCACCCCTCCACTTT
cdr3_aa: CASSLRSDSPLHF

v_call: TRBV29-1
d_call: -
clone_size: -
cdr3_length: 10
j_call: TRBJ2-3
cdr3_nt: TGCAGCGCCAGGGGAGATACGCAGTATTTT
cdr3_aa: CSARGDTQYF

v_call: TRBV19
d_call: TRBD2
clone_size: -
cdr3_length: 15
j_call: TRBJ2-3
cdr3_nt: TGTGCCACCAAGTATCGGGGGGGGAGCACAGATACGCAGTATTTT
cdr3_aa: CATKYRGGSTDTQYF

v_call: TRBV19
d_call: -
clone_size: -
cdr3_length: 13
j_call: TRBJ2-2
cdr3_nt: TGTGCCAGTAGTAATCTGGGGACCGGGGAGCTGTTTTTT
cdr3_aa: CASSNLGTGELFF

v_call: TRBV19
d_call: -
clone_size: -
cdr3_length: 14
j_call: TRBJ2-1
cdr3_nt: TGTGCCAGTAGTATAAGACAAGCATCCAATGAGCAGTTCTTC
cdr3_aa: CASSIRQASNEQFF

v_call: TRBV29-1
d_call: TRBD2
clone_size: -
cdr3_length: 18
j_call: TRBJ2-3
cdr3_nt: TGCAGCGCCAATTGGGCGTTCGAATCTAGCGGGGCTACAGATACGCAGTATTTT
cdr3_aa: CSANWAFESSGATDTQYF

v_call: TRBV7-8
d_call: TRBD2
clone_size: -
cdr3_length: 17
j_call: TRBJ2-3
cdr3_nt: TGTGCCAGCAGCTTCCGGACTAGCGGGAGTCGGGGAGATACGCAGTATTTT
cdr3_aa: CASSFRTSGSRGDTQYF

v_call: TRBV6-5
d_call: -
clone_size: -
cdr3_length: 11
j_call: TRBJ2-1
cdr3_nt: TGTGCCAGCAGCCGAGACAATGAGCAGTTCTTC
cdr3_aa: CASSRDNEQFF

v_call: TRBV18
d_call: -
clone_size: -
cdr3_length: 15
j_call: TRBJ2-7
cdr3_nt: TGTGCCAGCTCACGGCAGCCCGCGAACTCCTACGAGCAGTACTTC
cdr3_aa: CASSRQPANSYEQYF